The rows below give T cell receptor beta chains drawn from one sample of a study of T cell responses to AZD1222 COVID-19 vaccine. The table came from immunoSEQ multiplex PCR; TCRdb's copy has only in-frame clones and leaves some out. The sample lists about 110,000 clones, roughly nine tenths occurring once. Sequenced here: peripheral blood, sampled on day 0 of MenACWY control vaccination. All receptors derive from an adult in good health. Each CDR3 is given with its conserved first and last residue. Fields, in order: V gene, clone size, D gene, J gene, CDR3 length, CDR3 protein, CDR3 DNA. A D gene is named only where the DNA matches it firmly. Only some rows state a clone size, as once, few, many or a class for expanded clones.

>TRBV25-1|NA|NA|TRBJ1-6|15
CASSEWGRYGSPLHF
TGTGCCAGCAGTGAATGGGGCCGCTACGGTTCACCCCTCCACTTT
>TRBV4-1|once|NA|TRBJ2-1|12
CASSHGAGEQFF
TGCGCCAGCAGCCACGGGGCAGGTGAGCAGTTCTTC
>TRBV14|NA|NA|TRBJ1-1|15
CASSQGLGPNTEAFF
TGTGCCAGCAGCCAAGGATTGGGACCTAACACTGAAGCTTTCTTT
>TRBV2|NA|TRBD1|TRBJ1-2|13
CASRDSNYYGYTF
TGTGCCAGTAGGGACAGCAACTACTATGGCTACACCTTC
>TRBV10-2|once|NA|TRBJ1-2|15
CASRKALGRDYGYTF
TGCGCCAGCAGGAAGGCTTTAGGCAGGGACTATGGCTACACCTTC
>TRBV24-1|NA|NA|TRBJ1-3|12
CATGDMGNTIYF
TGTGCCACCGGGGACATGGGAAACACCATATATTTT
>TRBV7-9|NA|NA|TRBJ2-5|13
CASSFGGRETQYF
TGTGCCAGCAGCTTCGGGGGGCGGGAGACCCAGTACTTC
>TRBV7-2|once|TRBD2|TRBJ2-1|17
CASSFQGTSGGEAEQFF
TGTGCCAGCAGCTTTCAGGGGACTAGCGGGGGGGAGGCTGAGCAGTTCTTC
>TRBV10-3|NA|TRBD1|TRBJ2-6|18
CAISAPRGQGSGANVLTF
TGTGCCATCAGTGCTCCGAGGGGGCAGGGCTCTGGGGCCAACGTCCTGACTTTC
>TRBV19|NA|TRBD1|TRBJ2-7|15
CASSSSTGGTYEQYF
TGTGCCAGTAGTTCGTCGACAGGGGGGACCTACGAGCAGTACTTC
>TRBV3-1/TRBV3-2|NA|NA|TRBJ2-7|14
CASSLGDGSYEQYF
TGTGCCAGCAGCTTGGGGGACGGATCCTACGAGCAGTACTTC
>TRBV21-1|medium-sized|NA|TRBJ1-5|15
CASSKDWTGGQPQHF
TGTGCCAGCAGCAAAGATTGGACAGGGGGTCAGCCCCAGCATTTT
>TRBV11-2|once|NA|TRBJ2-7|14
CASSLDGGHYEQYF
TGTGCCAGCAGCTTAGACGGTGGTCACTACGAGCAGTACTTC
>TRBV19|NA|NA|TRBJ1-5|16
CASRGIGQHSNQPQHF
TGTGCCAGTAGGGGGATCGGACAGCATAGCAATCAGCCCCAGCATTTT
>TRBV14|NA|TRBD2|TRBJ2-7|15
CASSGGSGGAYEQYF
TGTGCCAGCAGCGGCGGATCGGGGGGGGCCTACGAGCAGTACTTC
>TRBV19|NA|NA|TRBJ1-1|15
CASTQDRQGNTEAFF
TGTGCCAGTACCCAAGATCGCCAGGGTAACACTGAAGCTTTCTTT
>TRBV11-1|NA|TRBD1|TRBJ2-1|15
CASSSTTGFRSEQFF
TGTGCCAGCAGCTCGACGACAGGGTTTCGGAGTGAGCAGTTCTTC
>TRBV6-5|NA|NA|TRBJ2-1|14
CASRDLSSYNEQFF
TGTGCCAGCAGGGACCTTAGCTCCTACAATGAGCAGTTCTTC
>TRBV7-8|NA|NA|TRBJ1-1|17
CASSLVGGGQRKDEAFF
TGTGCCAGCAGCTTAGTCGGTGGGGGGCAGAGGAAAGATGAAGCTTTCTTT
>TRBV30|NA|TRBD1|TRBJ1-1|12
CAWNRQGPEAFF
TGTGCCTGGAATCGACAGGGTCCAGAAGCTTTCTTT
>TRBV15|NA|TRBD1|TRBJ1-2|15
CATIPKGQGYYGYTF
TGTGCCACCATCCCTAAGGGACAGGGGTACTATGGCTACACCTTC
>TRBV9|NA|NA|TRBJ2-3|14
CASSGGASTDTQYF
TGTGCCAGCAGCGGGGGGGCTAGCACAGATACGCAGTATTTT
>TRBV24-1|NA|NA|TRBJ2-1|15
CATSEATGTPNEQFF
TGTGCCACCAGTGAAGCTACCGGGACACCGAATGAGCAGTTCTTC
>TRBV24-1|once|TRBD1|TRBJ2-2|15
CATTSGTGDTGELFF
TGTGCCACCACTTCCGGGACAGGGGACACCGGGGAGCTGTTTTTT
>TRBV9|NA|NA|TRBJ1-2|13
CASSVVSNYGYTF
TGTGCCAGCAGCGTAGTAAGTAACTATGGCTACACCTTC
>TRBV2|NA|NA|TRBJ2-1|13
CASSEGTYNEQFF
TGTGCCAGCAGTGAGGGCACCTACAATGAGCAGTTCTTC
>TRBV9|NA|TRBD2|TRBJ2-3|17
CASSAPGGLASTDTQYF
TGTGCCAGCAGCGCACCCGGGGGACTAGCCAGCACAGATACGCAGTATTTT
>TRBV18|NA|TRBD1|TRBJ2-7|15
CASSPGTGEFYEQYF
TGTGCCAGCTCACCAGGGACAGGCGAGTTCTACGAGCAGTACTTC
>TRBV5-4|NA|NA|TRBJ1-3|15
CASSEDSFSGNTIYF
TGTGCCAGCAGCGAGGACAGTTTCTCTGGAAACACCATATATTTT
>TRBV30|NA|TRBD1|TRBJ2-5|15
CAWSPDRGGQETQYF
TGTGCCTGGAGTCCGGACAGGGGGGGCCAAGAGACCCAGTACTTC
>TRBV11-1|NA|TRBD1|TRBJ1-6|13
CASSSQGDSPLHF
TGTGCCAGCAGCTCACAGGGGGATTCACCCCTCCACTTT
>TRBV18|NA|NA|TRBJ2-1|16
CASSPPGRGSYNEQFF
TGTGCCAGCTCACCACCGGGACGGGGCTCCTACAATGAGCAGTTCTTC
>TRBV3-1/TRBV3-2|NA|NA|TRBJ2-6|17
CASSQATPGFGANVLTF
TGTGCCAGCAGCCAAGCAACCCCCGGGTTTGGGGCCAACGTCCTGACTTTC
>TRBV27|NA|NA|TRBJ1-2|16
CASSQEKGGPGYGYTF
TGTGCCAGCAGCCAAGAGAAGGGGGGGCCAGGCTATGGCTACACCTTC
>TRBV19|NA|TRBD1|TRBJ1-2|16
CASSFPGTGGPYGYTF
TGTGCCAGTAGTTTCCCCGGGACAGGGGGCCCCTATGGCTACACCTTC